One sample yielded the 30 T cell receptor beta chains listed below, sequenced in a study of T cell clonality in common variable immunodeficiency. Here immunoSEQ multiplex PCR was the method, and the copy in TCRdb shows in-frame clones only, minus some. The profile covers about 42,000 clones, none occurring a single time. The material sequenced was peripheral blood mononuclear cells. Receptor source: a person aged 18-70 years in good health.

This clone was counted ten times or more. At one boundary the junction diverges from the germline segment, which might be a read error. The read ends 3 residues shy of where the CDR3 ends; the end is completed using the germline J gene. V is TRBV11-2 and J is TRBJ2-7; 7 positions agree with TRBD1. The germline CDR1 and CDR2 sequences are SGHAT and FQNNGV. There are 15 residues in the CDR3. CDR3 sequence reads: CASSRQGARSDEQYF. CDR3 DNA (partial): TGTGCCAGCAGTCGACAGGGAGCCCGCTCCGACGAG.

In its sample, this clone was seen many times. The CDR3 sequence: CSAQGLLTGELFF. The covered CDR3 bases are TGCAGTGCCCAGGGACTGCTCACCGGGGAG. V and J are TRBV20-1 and TRBJ2-2; a possible D gene is TRBD2 (6 bases). The read finishes 3 residues shy of the CDR3 end, and the germline J gene is used to complete it. Germline loops: CDR1 DFQATT, CDR2 SNEGSKA (reference sequence). V lost 6 bases, J lost 4 bases, and 12 bases lay in between. The CDR3 runs to 13 residues.

This clone was recorded at least ten times. The read comes to an end 3 residues before the CDR3 does, leaving the germline J gene to fill in the end. This sequence joins TRBV6-1 and TRBJ1-2, with a weak D call TRBD1 (5 bases). The V end was cut by 4 bases, the J end by 4 bases, with 16 bases between. The CDR3 extends over 15 amino acids. Per the germline V gene, CDR1 is MNHNS and CDR2 is SASEGT. CDR3 bases read: TGTGCCAGCAGTGCGGACGCCAGACAGCCCTATGGC. Translated, it gives CASSADARQPYG. The full CDR3 is CASSADARQPYGYTF.

There are many counts of this clone. The read ends 3 residues before the CDR3 terminus; that terminus is restored from the germline J gene. This chain uses TRBV12-3 or TRBV12-4 with TRBJ2-7, with D perhaps matching TRBD2 (5 bases). The CDR3 sequence is 14 residues long. V was cut by 2 bases and J by 3 bases, with 11 bases left in between. The part of the CDR3 DNA that was read is TGTGCCAGCAGTTTACGGGGAAAGAACTACGAG. Translation gives CASSLRGKNYE. In full, the CDR3 reads CASSLRGKNYEQYF.

Worth noting for this clone: The read terminates 3 residues ahead of where the CDR3 ends, so the germline J gene completes it. V and J are TRBV10-3 and TRBJ2-7, with 10 nucleotides matching TRBD1. Germline CDR1 and CDR2: ENHRY and SYGVKD. J gave up 4 bases and V 4 bases, and 7 bases lay outside the gene matches. The CDR3 extends over 15 amino acids. CDR3: CAISVAGTGVYEQYF. Partial CDR3 DNA: TGTGCCATCAGTGTAGCCGGGACAGGGGTGTACGAG.

The DNA read from the CDR3 is TGTGCCAGCTCACTAGCCGGGACAGGCTTTTTTGGCGCTGAA. Translated, it gives CASSLAGTGFFGAE. The full CDR3 protein reads CASSLAGTGFFGAEAFF. The gene calls are TRBV18 and TRBJ1-1, with TRBD1 identical over 8 bases. The read gets to within 3 residues of the CDR3 end, and the germline J gene fills in the rest. Germline V gene data show CDR1 as KGHSH and CDR2 as LQKENI. J lost 6 bases, V lost 4 bases, and 16 bases had no gene match. This CDR3 has 17 amino acids.

This clone was counted many times. The read ends 3 residues before the CDR3 terminus; that terminus is restored from the germline J gene. V gene TRBV7-3 combines with J gene TRBJ2-3, with 12 bases that match TRBD2. Per germline, CDR1 SGHTA and CDR2 FQGTGA. With 5 bases clipped from V and 3 bases from J, the junction kept 6 bases outside the gene matches. The CDR3 covers 16 residues. The CDR3 spells CASSILAGGGTDTQYF. The part of the CDR3 DNA that was read is TGTGCCAGCAGCATCCTAGCGGGGGGGGGTACAGATACG. The whole variable domain, remainder taken from reference TRBV7-3 and TRBJ2-3, is GAGVSQTPSNKVTEKGKYVELRCDPISGHTALYWYRQSLGQGPEFLIYFQGTGAADDSGLPNDRFFAVRPEGSVSTLKIQRTERGDSAVYLCASSILAGGGTDTQYFGPGTRLTVL.

In this sample, this clone turned up many times. The CDR3 is cut off 3 residues early in the read; its end comes from the germline J gene. The rearrangement uses TRBV7-2 and TRBJ1-5, with a weak D call TRBD1 (6 bases). CDR3 length: 15 amino acids. CDR1 is SGHTA and CDR2 is FQGNSA in the germline V gene. Trimming removed 5 bases from V and 1 base from J, with 12 bases in between. This CDR3 reads CASSRDNPSNQPQHF. The CDR3 bases that were read are TGTGCCAGCAGCCGGGACAACCCGAGCAATCAGCCC.

Many counts were recorded for this clone. The read terminates 3 residues before the CDR3 end, so the remaining end is supplied by the germline J gene. The chain employs TRBV18 and TRBJ2-1, with 11 bases fitting TRBD1. The CDR3 has 18 amino acids. V shed 3 bases and J 7 bases; nucleotides not matched to a gene: 14. CDR1 and CDR2 (germline): KGHSH, LQKENI. The CDR3: CASSPGTGGKRHTNEQFF. Incomplete CDR3 DNA: TGTGCCAGCTCACCCGGGACAGGGGGAAAGAGGCATACGAATGAG.

This clone was counted ten times or more. This specimen includes other DNA sequences encoding the same CDR3. The CDR3 here is CSARGLAGVYEQYF. The part of the CDR3 DNA that was read is TGCAGTGCTAGAGGACTAGCGGGGGTTTACGAG. The genes are TRBV20-1 and TRBJ2-7, with 12 bases matching TRBD2. The read ends 3 residues early relative to the CDR3; the germline J gene fills the gap. Per germline, CDR1 DFQATT and CDR2 SNEGSKA (reference sequence). V was clipped by 1 base and J by 4 bases; unmatched bases: 2. CDR3 length: 14 residues.

The sample holds many counts of this clone. The read gets to within 3 residues of the CDR3 end, and the germline J gene fills in the rest. This chain joins TRBV30 and TRBJ2-1; TRBD2 matches 13 bases. Germline lookup yields CDR1 GTSNPN and CDR2 SVGIG (reference sequence). Trimming cost V 2 bases and J 4 bases; bases outside gene matches: 5. This CDR3 is 16 amino acids long. The CDR3 is CAWSLLLAGGYNEQFF. CDR3 DNA, as far as it was read: TGTGCCTGGAGTTTACTACTAGCGGGGGGGTACAATGAG.

This clone was recorded many times. The read halts 3 residues ahead of the CDR3 end, with the missing end drawn from the germline J gene. V is TRBV7-8 and J is TRBJ2-1; the match to TRBD2 covers 7 bases. The junction had 10 bases not matched to a gene; V was cut back by 4 bases and J by 7 bases. From germline, CDR1 is SGHVS and CDR2 FQNEAQ. This CDR3 region has 15 residues. CDR3 residues: CASSSRGGGRNEQFF. Partial CDR3 DNA: TGTGCCAGCAGCTCCCGAGGTGGCGGGAGAAATGAG.

This clone was detected ten times or more. Sequencing ends 3 residues short of the CDR3 end; the germline J gene provides the rest. The chain joins TRBV10-3 to TRBJ2-2; a possible D gene is TRBD1 (6 bases). The V end was cut by 2 bases, the J end by 7 bases, with 14 bases between. The CDR3 extends over 15 amino acids. Germline CDR1 and CDR2: ENHRY and SYGVKD. The CDR3: CAISEPTGLGGELFF. The sequenced part of the CDR3 DNA is TGTGCCATCAGTGAGCCCACAGGGTTGGGCGGGGAG.

This clone occurred many times. The read stops 3 residues short of the end of the CDR3; the missing end is completed from the germline J gene. The gene calls are TRBV2 and TRBJ2-7, with 8 positions matching TRBD1. This CDR3 is 14 amino acids long. With 6 bases clipped from V and 1 base from J, the junction kept 5 bases outside the gene matches. Germline V lookup: CDR1 SNHLY, CDR2 FYNNEI. CDR3 sequence reads: CASSRQGLSYEQYF. Partial CDR3 DNA: TGTGCCAGCAGCCGACAGGGGCTTTCCTACGAG.

This clone came up many times. The observed sequence ends 3 residues before the CDR3 terminus, with the missing tail filled in from the germline J gene. The chain combines TRBV13 with TRBJ2-2, with 9 bases matching TRBD2. This CDR3 contains 19 residues. The germline V gene encodes CDR1 PRHDT and CDR2 FYEKMQ (reference sequence). The junction had 17 bases not matched to a gene; V was cut back by 5 bases and J by 4 bases. CDR3 sequence: CASSPIGESGGTPTGELFF. Partial CDR3 DNA: TGTGCCAGCAGCCCCATCGGGGAAAGCGGGGGGACACCCACCGGGGAG.

This clone was found many times. The read terminates 3 residues before the CDR3 end, so the remaining end is supplied by the germline J gene. The J gene is TRBJ2-2, the V gene TRBV7-8; TRBD2 might be the D (6 bases). This CDR3 is built from 15 residues. Germline CDR1 reads SGHVS; CDR2 reads FQNEAQ. Trimming removed 5 bases from V and 6 bases from J, with 16 bases in between. CDR3 protein: CASSLLPGGPGELFF. CDR3 DNA, as far as it was read: TGTGCCAGCAGCCTACTCCCCGGGGGTCCCGGGGAG.

Notes on this clone: The CDR3 end lies 3 residues beyond the end of the read and is filled in from the germline J gene. The chain links TRBV18 to TRBJ1-6; D remains ambiguous. CDR1 is KGHSH and CDR2 is LQKENI in the germline V gene. V was pared by 3 bases and J by 5 bases, with 5 bases between. CDR3 length: 13 amino acids. The part of the CDR3 DNA that was read is TGTGCCAGCTCACCGCAGAATAATTCACCC. Protein: CASSPQNNSP. The entire CDR3 sequence reads CASSPQNNSPLHF. The whole variable domain, remainder taken from reference TRBV18 and TRBJ1-6, is NAGVMQNPRHLVRRRGQEARLRCSPMKGHSHVYWYRQLPEEGLKFMVYLQKENIIDESGMPKERFSAEFPKEGPSILRIQQVVRGDSAAYFCASSPQNNSPLHFGNGTRLTVT.

This clone has ten or more counts. The observed sequence ends 3 residues before the CDR3 terminus, with the missing tail filled in from the germline J gene. This chain uses TRBV18 with TRBJ1-3; TRBD1 might be the D (6 bases). V shed 1 base and J shed 2 bases, with 12 bases lying between them. The CDR3 has 16 residues. From germline, CDR1 is KGHSH and CDR2 LQKENI. CDR3 sequence: CASSPLQGETGNTIYF. CDR3 DNA, as far as it was read: TGTGCCAGCTCACCACTACAGGGAGAGACTGGAAACACC.

This clone showed up many times. The observed sequence ends 3 residues before the CDR3 terminus, with the missing tail filled in from the germline J gene. V usage is TRBV7-3 and J usage is TRBJ1-1; 8 bases fit TRBD1. The V gene end was trimmed by 0 bases and the J gene end by 0 bases; junction bases not matched to a gene: 9. CDR1 is SGHTA, CDR2 FQGTGA, per germline. The CDR3 is 18 residues long. The CDR3 here is CASSLTLGQVLMNTEAFF. CDR3 DNA, as far as it was read: TGTGCCAGCAGCTTAACATTGGGACAGGTTCTCATGAACACTGAA.

This clone was observed at least ten times. Coverage ceases 3 residues before the CDR3 finishes, and the germline J gene fills in the end. The chain joins TRBV5-1 to TRBJ1-1; D is perhaps TRBD1 (6 bases). V was pared by 4 bases and J by 1 base, with 11 bases between. This CDR3 spans 14 amino acids. CDR1 SGHRS and CDR2 YFSETQ come from the germline V gene. CDR3 region: CASSRDTSNTEAFF. The sequenced part of the CDR3 DNA is TGCGCCAGCAGCCGGGACACCTCGAACACTGAA.

The sample holds many counts of this clone. The read ends 3 residues shy of where the CDR3 ends; the end is completed using the germline J gene. This chain links TRBV6-1 with TRBJ1-3, with D possibly TRBD1 on 5 matching bases. CDR1 is MNHNS, CDR2 SASEGT, per germline. CDR3 length: 14 amino acids. V lost 3 bases and J lost 1, with 7 bases in between. CDR3 DNA (partial): TGTGCCAGCAGTGAGTCAGGGTCTGGAAACACC. Protein product: CASSESGSGNT. The full CDR3 sequence reads CASSESGSGNTIYF.

This clone came up a few times. The DNA ends 3 residues before the CDR3 does, and the rest of the CDR3 is filled in from the germline J gene. The rearrangement joins TRBV10-2 to TRBJ1-4; 7 nucleotides align to TRBD1. The CDR3 contains 16 residues. CDR1 WSHSY and CDR2 SAAADI come from the germline V gene. Partial CDR3 DNA: TGCGCCAGCAGTGAGGCTGGGACAGCTAATAATTCACCA. It specifies CASSEAGTANNSP. The entire CDR3 protein reads CASSEAGTANNSPLFF.

Only a few counts were recorded for this clone. The read stops 3 residues short of the end of the CDR3; the missing end is completed from the germline J gene. This rearrangement joins TRBV18 to TRBJ2-7; D may be TRBD1 (6 bases). Germline lookup yields CDR1 KGHSH and CDR2 LQKENI. The CDR3 has 15 amino acids. V lost 6 bases to trimming and J lost 6 bases, with 21 bases between them. The CDR3 protein is CASSNRRQDLSEQYF. The sequenced part of the CDR3 DNA is TGTGCCAGCTCGAATCGACGACAGGATCTATCCGAG.

In its sample, this clone was seen many times. The observed sequence ends 3 residues before the CDR3 terminus, with the missing tail filled in from the germline J gene. V is TRBV5-1 and J is TRBJ2-3; TRBD2 aligns across 13 bases. The V and J ends lost 0 bases and 3 bases, in that order; junction bases with no gene match: 4. This CDR3 has 17 amino acids. Germline CDR1 and CDR2: SGHRS and YFSETQ. CDR3 sequence: CASSLGRLAGGTDTQYF. The DNA read from the CDR3 is TGCGCCAGCAGCTTGGGGCGACTAGCGGGAGGTACAGATACG.

This clone was found many times. The read terminates 3 residues ahead of where the CDR3 ends, so the germline J gene completes it. The V call is TRBV19, the J call TRBJ2-3, with 8 bases lining up with TRBD1. V dropped 0 bases and J dropped 4; count of bases not matched to a gene: 6. The germline V gene has CDR1 LNHDA and CDR2 SQIVND (reference sequence). This CDR3 spans 16 amino acids. The covered CDR3 bases are TGTGCCAGTAGTATAGACGAAACAGGGGGTTCAGATACG. Residues: CASSIDETGGSDT. The complete CDR3 protein is CASSIDETGGSDTQYF. Together with reference TRBV19 and TRBJ2-3, the CDR3 gives the full variable domain: DGGITQSPKYLFRKEGQNVTLSCEQNLNHDAMYWYRQDPGQGLRLIYYSQIVNDFQKGDIAEGYSVSREKKESFPLTVTSAQKNPTAFYLCASSIDETGGSDTQYFGPGTRLTVL.

Ten or more counts support this clone. The read falls 3 residues short of the CDR3 end, and the missing part is taken from the germline J gene. In the same sample, other DNA sequences code for this CDR3. V gene TRBV20-1 combines with J gene TRBJ1-6, with 10 positions matching TRBD1. V gave up 0 bases and J gave up 9 bases; unmatched junction bases: 2. Per the germline V gene, CDR1 is DFQATT and CDR2 is SNEGSKA (reference sequence). This CDR3 is 14 amino acids long. CDR3 sequence reads: CSARETGGSSPLHF. The CDR3 bases that were read are TGCAGTGCTAGAGAGACAGGGGGCAGTTCACCC.

This clone was observed at least ten times. The read comes to an end 3 residues before the CDR3 does, leaving the germline J gene to fill in the end. The chain uses TRBV7-2 and TRBJ2-2; 8 nucleotides agree with TRBD1. The CDR3 loop spans 15 amino acids. Germline trimming cut 6 bases from V and 3 bases from J; bases unmatched to any gene: 6. Germline V CDR1 and CDR2: SGHTA, FQGNSA. Incomplete CDR3 DNA: TGTGCCAGCAGGCCGGGACAGGTCCACACCGGGGAG. This translates into CASRPGQVHTGE. The CDR3 in its entirety is CASRPGQVHTGELFF.

The sample holds many counts of this clone. CDR3 region: CASSRAAQGGRADTQYF. The DNA read from the CDR3 is TGTGCCAGTAGTAGGGCCGCCCAGGGTGGGAGGGCAGATACG. The chain couples TRBV19 to TRBJ2-3; 7 nucleotides align to TRBD2. The read terminates 3 residues ahead of where the CDR3 ends, so the germline J gene completes it. This CDR3 spans 17 amino acids. Germline V lookup: CDR1 LNHDA, CDR2 SQIVND (reference sequence). Trimming at V came to 4 bases and at J to 4 bases, leaving 14 bases not matched to a gene. Variable domain in full (rest from reference TRBV19 and TRBJ2-3): DGGITQSPKYLFRKEGQNVTLSCEQNLNHDAMYWYRQDPGQGLRLIYYSQIVNDFQKGDIAEGYSVSREKKESFPLTVTSAQKNPTAFYLCASSRAAQGGRADTQYFGPGTRLTVL.

This clone was seen at least ten times. CDR3: CASSLGPGTGYYEQYF. The sequenced part of the CDR3 DNA is TGCGCCAGCAGCTTGGGGCCCGGGACAGGTTACTACGAG. The V and J genes are TRBV5-1 and TRBJ2-7, with 8 bases identical to TRBD1. The missing CDR3 end, 3 residues past where the read stops, is filled in from the germline J gene. CDR1 and CDR2 (germline): SGHRS, YFSETQ. The CDR3 is 16 amino acids. Unmatched junction bases numbered 8, after V lost 0 bases and J lost 3 bases.

This clone showed up many times. The DNA ends 3 residues before the CDR3 does, and the rest of the CDR3 is filled in from the germline J gene. The V call is TRBV19, the J call TRBJ2-1; D might be TRBD1 (5 bases). V was shortened by 7 bases and J by 4 bases, with 8 bases between the two germline ends. The CDR3 covers 12 residues. Germline CDR1 LNHDA, CDR2 SQIVND (reference sequence). The CDR3 sequence is CASTDRYNEQFF. Partial CDR3 DNA: TGTGCCAGTACAGACAGATACAATGAG.